The subject of this entry is one T cell receptor (beta chain). The sample comes from a study of OX40 agonist ivuxolimab in advanced cancers. Germline CDR1 is GTSNPN and CDR2 is SVGIG (reference sequence). The CDR3 consists of 12 residues. The V gene lost 2 bases and the J gene lost 2 bases, with 6 bases spanning the gap. The table came from immunoSEQ multiplex PCR; TCRdb's copy has only in-frame clones and leaves some out. Among some 86,000 clones, around 90% were seen once, and the ten largest hold 0.33%. The receptor's source is an adult with an advanced solid tumor such as melanoma, head and neck, liver or kidney cancer. The chain links TRBV30 to TRBJ1-2; TRBD1 is a possible D gene (6 bases). This material consisted of CD4+ or CD8+ T cells sorted from blood, taken in a trial of the OX40 agonist ivuxolimab. In DNA form, the CDR3 reads TGTGCCTGGAGTACAGGGAACTATGGCTACACCTTC. Translated, it gives CAWSTGNYGYTF.